This T cell receptor beta chain came from a study of T cell changes during pregnancy in multiple sclerosis. J gave up 3 bases and V 4 bases, and 4 bases lay outside the gene matches. The germline gives CDR1 SGHVS, CDR2 FNYEAQ. CDR3 size: 14 residues. Assay used: immunoSEQ multiplex PCR; TCRdb lists only in-frame clones, some missing. The sample has approximately 110,000 clones, 91% seen once. Here the sequenced sample was peripheral blood, taken after pregnancy. The clonotype originates from a female donor with multiple sclerosis, enrolled in a pregnancy study. The chain joins TRBV7-6 to TRBJ2-7; 9 nucleotides line up with TRBD1. The DNA of the CDR3 is TGTGCCAGCAGCTCGGGACAGGGAATCTACGAGCAGTACTTC. This codes for CASSSGQGIYEQYF.